The source of this T cell receptor (beta chain) is a study of post-analysis software for immune sequencing data. Looking at the study overall: The disease courses covered relapsing-remitting, secondary progressive and progressive-relapsing multiple sclerosis.

V dropped 2 bases and J dropped 2; count of bases not matched to a gene: 17. Germline loops: CDR1 MGHDK, CDR2 SYGVNS. The CDR3 consists of 21 residues. Researchers reported that TCR beta cDNA libraries carried unique molecular identifiers. T cells numbering roughly 1 to 10 million yielded 450,000 to 600,000 cDNA molecules. TCRdb used MiXCR to reprocess the PCR reads, holding one entry per CDR3 protein. Of about 170,000 distinct CDR3 sequences listed, 30% are singletons. Whole-study results and caveats: Five or six TRBV segments were significantly more frequent in patients than in controls. TRBV5-6, TRBV5-1 and TRBV20-1 were among these segments. Significantly lower normalized Chao1 diversity was seen in multiple sclerosis patients than in controls. Under the F measure, samples that were prepared in one batch clustered strongly together.

Only a few counts were recorded for this clonotype. Antigen: not known. V gene TRBV25-1 combines with J gene TRBJ2-2, with TRBD1 identical over 10 bases. Sequenced: blood. This sequence originates from a girl aged 5-17 years with multiple sclerosis. Written as DNA, the CDR3 is TGTGCCAGCAGTGAAATGAGGTCGACAGGGGGCCCCACACTAAACACCGGGGAGCTGTTTTTT. Amino acids: CASSEMRSTGGPTLNTGELFF.